A single TCR beta chain is shown here with its context. These data are taken from a study of blood T cell repertoires in COVID-19. Study-wide context: Spain, Italy and the United States supplied samples that represented acute and convalescent COVID-19.

The method was immunoSEQ multiplex PCR; TCRdb's version includes in-frame clones alone and lacks a portion of them. The sample contains about 210,000 clones, around 76% of which appear only once. This clonotype was obtained from an older woman with COVID-19, enrolled during active disease. The sequenced material came from peripheral blood.

CDR3 in DNA: TGTGCCAGCAGTCCTACAGGGGGCGAGGGCACCGGGGAGCTGTTTTTT. Its translation: CASSPTGGEGTGELFF. The V gene is TRBV28, the J gene TRBJ2-2, with 9 bases aligning to TRBD1. J lost 4 bases, V lost 5 bases, and 8 bases had no gene match. Germline loops: CDR1 MDHEN, CDR2 SYDVKM. This CDR3 has 16 amino acids.